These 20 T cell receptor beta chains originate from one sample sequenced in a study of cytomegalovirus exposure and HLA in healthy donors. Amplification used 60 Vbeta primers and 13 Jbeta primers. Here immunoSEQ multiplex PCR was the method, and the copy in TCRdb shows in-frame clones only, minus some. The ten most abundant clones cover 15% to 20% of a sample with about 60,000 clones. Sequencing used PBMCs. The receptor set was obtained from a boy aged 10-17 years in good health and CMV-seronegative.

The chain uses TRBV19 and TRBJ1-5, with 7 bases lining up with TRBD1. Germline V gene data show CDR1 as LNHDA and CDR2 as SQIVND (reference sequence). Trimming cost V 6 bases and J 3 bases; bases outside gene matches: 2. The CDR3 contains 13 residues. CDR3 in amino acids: CASRTGINQPQHF. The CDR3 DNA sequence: TGTGCCAGTAGGACAGGGATCAATCAGCCCCAGCATTTT.

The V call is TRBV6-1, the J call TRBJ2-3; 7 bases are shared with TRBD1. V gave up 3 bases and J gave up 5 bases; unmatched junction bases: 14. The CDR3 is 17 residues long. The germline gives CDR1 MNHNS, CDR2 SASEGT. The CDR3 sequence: CASSDVSLWTGKDTQYF. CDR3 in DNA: TGTGCCAGCAGTGACGTGTCCTTATGGACAGGAAAAGATACGCAGTATTTT.

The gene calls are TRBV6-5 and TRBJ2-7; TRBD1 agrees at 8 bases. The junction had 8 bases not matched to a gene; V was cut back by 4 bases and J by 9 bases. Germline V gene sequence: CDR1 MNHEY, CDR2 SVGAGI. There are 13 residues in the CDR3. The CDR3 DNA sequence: TGTGCCAGCAGTTCCAGGGGGCGCGGTGGGCAGTACTTC. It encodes CASSSRGRGGQYF.

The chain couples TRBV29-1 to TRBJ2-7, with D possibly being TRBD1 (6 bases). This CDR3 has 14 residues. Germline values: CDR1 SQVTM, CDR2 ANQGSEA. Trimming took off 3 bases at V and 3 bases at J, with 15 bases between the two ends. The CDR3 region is CSVDPGASGYEQYF. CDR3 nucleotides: TGCAGCGTTGACCCAGGGGCCTCTGGCTACGAGCAGTACTTC.

The DNA for the CDR3 is TGTGCCAGTAGTCCGGGGTCGACAGGGAACACTGAAGCTTTCTTT. It specifies CASSPGSTGNTEAFF. V gene TRBV19 combines with J gene TRBJ1-1, with D maybe TRBD1 (6 bases). Deletions cut 5 bases from V and 1 base from J, with 14 bases between. This CDR3 is 15 amino acids long. The germline gives CDR1 LNHDA, CDR2 SQIVND (reference sequence). Drawing the rest from reference TRBV19 and TRBJ1-1, the complete variable domain is DGGITQSPKYLFRKEGQNVTLSCEQNLNHDAMYWYRQDPGQGLRLIYYSQIVNDFQKGDIAEGYSVSREKKESFPLTVTSAQKNPTAFYLCASSPGSTGNTEAFFGQGTRLTVV.

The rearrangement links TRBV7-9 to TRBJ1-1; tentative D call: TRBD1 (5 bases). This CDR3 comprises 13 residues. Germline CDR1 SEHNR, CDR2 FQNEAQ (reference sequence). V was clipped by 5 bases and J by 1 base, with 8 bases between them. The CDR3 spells CASSPQGNTEAFF. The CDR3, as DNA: TGTGCCAGCAGCCCCCAGGGGAACACTGAAGCTTTCTTT.

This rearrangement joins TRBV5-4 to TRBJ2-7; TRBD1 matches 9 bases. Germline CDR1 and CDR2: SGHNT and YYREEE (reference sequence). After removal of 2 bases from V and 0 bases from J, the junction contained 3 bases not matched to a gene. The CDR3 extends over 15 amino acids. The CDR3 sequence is CASSLQGAGSYEQYF. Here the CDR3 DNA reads TGTGCCAGCAGCTTACAGGGGGCGGGCTCCTACGAGCAGTACTTC.

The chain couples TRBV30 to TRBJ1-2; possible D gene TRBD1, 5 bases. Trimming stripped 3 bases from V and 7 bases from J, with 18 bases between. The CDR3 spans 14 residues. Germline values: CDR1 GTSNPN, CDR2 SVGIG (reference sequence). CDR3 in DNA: TGTGCCTGGAGATCCGGGACTTTTTCGGGTGGCTACACCTTC. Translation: CAWRSGTFSGGYTF.

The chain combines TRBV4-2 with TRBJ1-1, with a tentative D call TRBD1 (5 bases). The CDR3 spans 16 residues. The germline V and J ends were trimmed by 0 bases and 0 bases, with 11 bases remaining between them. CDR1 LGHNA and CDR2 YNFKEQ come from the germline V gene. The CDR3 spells CASSQDRGGVNTEAFF. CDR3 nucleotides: TGTGCCAGCAGCCAAGATCGGGGGGGGGTGAACACTGAAGCTTTCTTT.

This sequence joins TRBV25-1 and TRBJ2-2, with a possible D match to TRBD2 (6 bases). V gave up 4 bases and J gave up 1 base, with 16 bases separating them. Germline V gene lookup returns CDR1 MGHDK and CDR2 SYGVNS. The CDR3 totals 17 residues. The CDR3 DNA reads TGTGCCAGCAGTGCCCTTGGGACTGAGTGGAACACCGGGGAGCTGTTTTTT. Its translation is CASSALGTEWNTGELFF.

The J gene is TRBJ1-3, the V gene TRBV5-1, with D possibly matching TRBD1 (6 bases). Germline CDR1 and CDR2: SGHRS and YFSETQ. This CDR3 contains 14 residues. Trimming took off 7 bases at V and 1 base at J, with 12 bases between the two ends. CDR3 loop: CASSRTGSGNTIYF. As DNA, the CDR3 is TGCGCCAGCTCTAGAACAGGGTCTGGAAACACCATATATTTT.

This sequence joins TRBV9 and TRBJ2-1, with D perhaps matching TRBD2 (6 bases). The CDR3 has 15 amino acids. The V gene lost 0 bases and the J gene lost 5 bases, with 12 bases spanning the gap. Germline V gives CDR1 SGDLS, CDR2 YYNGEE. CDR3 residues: CASSVAPGSNNEQFF. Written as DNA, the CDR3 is TGTGCCAGCAGCGTAGCCCCCGGGAGTAACAATGAGCAGTTCTTC.

CDR3 in amino acids: CASSSGTGPSEQYF. The CDR3 DNA reads as TGCGCCAGCAGCTCGGGGACAGGGCCCTCCGAGCAGTACTTC. The chain has TRBV5-1 and TRBJ2-7, with TRBD1 matching over 9 bases. The CDR3 loop spans 14 amino acids. The V and J ends lost 3 bases and 6 bases, in that order; junction bases with no gene match: 7. Per the germline V gene, CDR1 is SGHRS and CDR2 is YFSETQ. Supplemented by reference TRBV5-1 and TRBJ2-7, the full variable domain reads KAGVTQTPRYLIKTRGQQVTLSCSPISGHRSVSWYQQTPGQGLQFLFEYFSETQRNKGNFPGRFSGRQFSNSRSEMNVSTLELGDSALYLCASSSGTGPSEQYFGPGTRLTVT.

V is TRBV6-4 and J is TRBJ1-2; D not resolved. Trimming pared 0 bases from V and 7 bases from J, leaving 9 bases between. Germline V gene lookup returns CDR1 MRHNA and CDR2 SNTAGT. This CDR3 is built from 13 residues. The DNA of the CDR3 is TGTGCCAGCAGTGACTCCCCCCCGAGTGGCTACACCTTC. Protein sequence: CASSDSPPSGYTF.

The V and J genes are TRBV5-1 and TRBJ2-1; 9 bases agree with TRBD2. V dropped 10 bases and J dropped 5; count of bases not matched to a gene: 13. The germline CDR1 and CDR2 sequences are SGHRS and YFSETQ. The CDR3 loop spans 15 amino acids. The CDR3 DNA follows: TGCGCCTCTTCCAGCGGGACTAGCCGAGACAATGAGCAGTTCTTC. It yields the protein CASSSGTSRDNEQFF.

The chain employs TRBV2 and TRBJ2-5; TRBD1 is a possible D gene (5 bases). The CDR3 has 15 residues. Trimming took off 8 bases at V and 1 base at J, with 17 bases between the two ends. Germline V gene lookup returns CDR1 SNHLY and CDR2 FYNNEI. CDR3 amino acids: CASGAFAAPQETQYF. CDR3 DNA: TGTGCCAGCGGGGCGTTCGCGGCCCCCCAAGAGACCCAGTACTTC. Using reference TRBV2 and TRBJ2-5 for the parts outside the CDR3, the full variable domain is EPEVTQTPSHQVTQMGQEVILRCVPISNHLYFYWYRQILGQKVEFLVSFYNNEISEKSEIFDDQFSVERPDGSNFTLKIRSTKLEDSAMYFCASGAFAAPQETQYFGPGTRLLVL.

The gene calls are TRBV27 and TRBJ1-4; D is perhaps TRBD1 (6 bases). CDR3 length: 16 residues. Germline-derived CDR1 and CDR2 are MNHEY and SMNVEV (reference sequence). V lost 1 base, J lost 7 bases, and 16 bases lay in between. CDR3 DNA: TGTGCCAGCAGTTTATTTGTTACAGGGTTCTCTGAAAAACTGTTTTTT. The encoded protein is CASSLFVTGFSEKLFF.

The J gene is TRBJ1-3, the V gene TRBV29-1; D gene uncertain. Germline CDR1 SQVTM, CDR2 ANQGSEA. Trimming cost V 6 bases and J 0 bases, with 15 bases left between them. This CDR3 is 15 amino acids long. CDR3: CSVAGIPLSGNTIYF. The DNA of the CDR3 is TGCAGCGTCGCCGGGATACCTCTCTCTGGAAACACCATATATTTT.

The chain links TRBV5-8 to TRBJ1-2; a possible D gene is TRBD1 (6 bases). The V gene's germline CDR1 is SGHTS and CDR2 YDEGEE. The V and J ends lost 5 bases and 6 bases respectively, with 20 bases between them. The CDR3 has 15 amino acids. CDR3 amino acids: CASSYSQGSGHGYTF. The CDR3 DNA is TGTGCCAGCAGTTATTCCCAGGGGTCGGGCCATGGCTACACCTTC.

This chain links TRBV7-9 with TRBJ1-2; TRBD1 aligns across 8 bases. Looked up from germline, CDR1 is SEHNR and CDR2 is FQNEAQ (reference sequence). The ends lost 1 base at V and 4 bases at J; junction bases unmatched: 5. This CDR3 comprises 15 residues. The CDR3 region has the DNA TGTGCCAGCAGCTTAGTATCAGGGGGCACCTATGGCTACACCTTC. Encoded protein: CASSLVSGGTYGYTF.